This T cell receptor beta chain was recorded in a study of CD8 T cells in Susac syndrome. Overall study: There were Susac syndrome patients who were therapy-naive at blood draw, others on corticosteroids, and others on intravenous immunoglobulin alone.

CDR1 and CDR2 from the germline V gene are DFQATT and SNEGSKA (reference sequence). Trimming at V came to 6 bases and at J to 6 bases, leaving 4 bases not matched to a gene. This CDR3 comprises 13 residues. The study sequenced TCR beta in blood CD8+ and CD4+ T cells. The authors reverse transcribed roughly 0.5 to 1 ug RNA with random hexamers. Via MiXCR, TCRdb re-called the immunoSEQ multiplex PCR reads, giving one row per CDR3 protein. There are some 110,000 distinct CDR3 sequences in the sample; roughly 95% occur only once, and roughly 0.14% lies in the top ten. The sequence was obtained from a human donor with Susac syndrome. Sequenced sample: CD4+ T cells from PBMCs. The rearrangement uses TRBV20-1 and TRBJ1-4; TRBD1 aligns across 10 bases. The DNA of the CDR3 is TGCAGTGCCGAAGACAGGGGGCATGAAAAACTGTTTTTT. It translates to CSAEDRGHEKLFF.